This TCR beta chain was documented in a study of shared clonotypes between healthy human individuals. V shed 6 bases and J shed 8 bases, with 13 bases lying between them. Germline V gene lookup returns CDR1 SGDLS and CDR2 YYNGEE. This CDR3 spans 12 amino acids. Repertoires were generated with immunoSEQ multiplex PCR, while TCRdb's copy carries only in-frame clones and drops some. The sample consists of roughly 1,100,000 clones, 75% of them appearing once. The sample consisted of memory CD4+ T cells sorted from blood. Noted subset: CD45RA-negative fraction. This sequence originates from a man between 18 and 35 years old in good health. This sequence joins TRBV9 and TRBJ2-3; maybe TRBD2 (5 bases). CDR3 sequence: CASNEVEGTQYF. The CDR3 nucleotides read TGTGCCAGCAACGAGGTAGAGGGTACGCAGTATTTT.